This T cell receptor (beta chain) was observed in a study of blood T cells in healthy people across ages. Across the whole study: About one barcoded TCR beta cDNA was captured per two T cells.

Details on this clonotype: Antigen unknown.

V lost 6 bases, J lost 2 bases, and 11 bases stayed unmatched. From germline, CDR1 is DFQATT and CDR2 SNEGSKA (reference sequence). This CDR3 comprises 15 residues. Findings of the study overall: Greater diversity and more naive CD4+ cells were seen in long-lived donors than in aged donors.

Approximately 9.7 milliliters was the volume of peripheral blood drawn from each donor. Primers used in a second PCR of about 6 to 11 cycles were a sample-barcoded 5' primer and a J-beta primer mix. One entry per CDR3 protein, called by TCRdb with MiXCR from the 5' RACE reads. The table has 1.5 million to 2 million distinct CDR3 sequences, about 30% seen once. The material sequenced was blood. The chain links TRBV20-1 to TRBJ2-7; 9 positions match TRBD2. This clonotype was obtained from a woman aged 30 to 39 in good health. CDR3 bases: TGCAGTGCCCCAGCGGCTAGCGGGAACGCCTACGAGCAGTACTTC. It is translated as CSAPAASGNAYEQYF.